The clone carrying this TCR beta chain occurred a few times. This specimen comes from a study of PD-L1 blockade in urothelial cancer. Study-wide background: Prior exposure to chemotherapy in patients amounted to 0 to 3 regimens received.

Sequencing was performed with immunoSEQ multiplex PCR; in TCRdb, only in-frame clones are kept and a portion is missing. This repertoire shows approximately 63,000 clones, roughly four fifths found once; its top ten account for over 1.5%. Time point meaning: pretreatment peripheral blood. This clonotype was obtained from a man in his sixties or seventies with urothelial cancer. The sequenced sample was PBMCs, obtained around atezolizumab (anti-PD-L1) treatment.

CDR3 sequence (DNA): TGTGCCAGCAGCTTTAATCAGGGCGCTTACAATGAGCAGTTCTTC. The encoded protein is CASSFNQGAYNEQFF. The rearrangement joins TRBV7-9 to TRBJ2-1; TRBD1 might be the D (5 bases). The CDR3 loop spans 15 amino acids. Germline assignment: CDR1 SEHNR and CDR2 FQNEAQ (reference sequence). Trimming stripped 3 bases from V and 4 bases from J, with 13 bases between.